Listed here is a single T cell receptor (beta chain). Antigen: not known. Generated by immunoSEQ multiplex PCR, the TCRdb table keeps only in-frame clones and is missing some. The sample yields about 83,000 clones, under 90% seen once. CDR1 SEHNR and CDR2 FQNEAQ come from the germline V gene (reference sequence). V lost 0 bases, J lost 4 bases, and 12 bases lay in between. This CDR3 spans 15 amino acids. Autoimmune disease history or systemic immunosuppression was exclusionary. This entry belongs to a study of OX40 agonist ivuxolimab in advanced cancers. Study conclusions and caveats: The work left the antigen specificity of expanded peripheral T cells undetermined. Among the nonresponders, some also had low normalized T-cell clonal expansion.

This chain connects TRBV7-9 to TRBJ1-2, with D unclear. Sample: CD4+ or CD8+ T cells sorted from blood, taken in a trial of the OX40 agonist ivuxolimab. The source is an adult with an advanced solid tumor such as melanoma, head and neck, liver or kidney cancer. CDR3 in amino acids: CASSLARSVLYGYTF. DNA for the CDR3: TGTGCCAGCAGCTTAGCGCGGAGCGTCCTCTATGGCTACACCTTC.